Below are 24 T cell receptor beta chains sequenced from a single sample in a study of blood T cells in healthy people across ages. Combining a sample-barcoded 5' primer with a J-beta primer mix, a second PCR ran for roughly 6 to 11 cycles. TCRdb used MiXCR to reprocess the 5' RACE reads, holding one entry per CDR3 protein. The sample holds about 1.5 million distinct CDR3 sequences, 35% to 45% seen once. The sample consisted of blood. All receptors derive from a woman younger than 30 in good health.

This rearrangement joins TRBV20-1 to TRBJ2-5; TRBD2 matches at 9 bases. Germline V gene sequence: CDR1 DFQATT, CDR2 SNEGSKA (reference sequence). The J segment lost 11 bases and the V segment lost 2 bases, leaving 18 bases of the junction unmatched. The CDR3 has 16 residues. The CDR3 DNA reads TGCAGTGCTAGATTTAGCGGGGGACGGTCTCGAAATGAGCAGTACTTC. It is translated as CSARFSGGRSRNEQYF.

As to this clonotype: A much larger clone differs by one base, so this may be a read error. The chain couples TRBV10-3 to TRBJ1-5; D is perhaps TRBD1 (6 bases). The CDR3 sequence is 15 residues long. The germline gives CDR1 ENHRY, CDR2 SYGVKD. CDR3 sequence (DNA): TGTGCCATCAGTGAGGGGGGCGAAGGGAATCACCCCCAGCATTTT. Amino acid sequence: CAISEGGEGNHPQHF.

This chain joins TRBV20-1 and TRBJ1-4; the D gene is possibly TRBD1 (5 bases). The CDR3 has 15 residues. The germline CDR1 and CDR2 sequences are DFQATT and SNEGSKA (reference sequence). V lost 6 bases to trimming and J lost 8 bases, with 22 bases between them. As DNA, the CDR3 is TGCAGTGCCCGCACCAGGCTGGGGCGAGAGGAAAAACTGTTTTTT. This codes for CSARTRLGREEKLFF.

The rearrangement joins TRBV16 to TRBJ1-5; D is unclear. Trimming stripped 2 bases from V and 9 bases from J, with 20 bases between. CDR3 length: 16 residues. Per the germline V gene, CDR1 is KGHSY and CDR2 is FQNENV. CDR3 sequence: CASSQGSTWFVRPQHF. DNA for the CDR3: TGTGCCAGCAGCCAAGGGAGTACATGGTTCGTTCGGCCCCAGCATTTT.

Regarding this clonotype: Sequence at one end of the junction differs from germline and may be a read error. The genes are TRBV9 and TRBJ2-1; D could derive from TRBD1 or TRBD2 (6 bases each). Germline V gene data show CDR1 as SGDLS and CDR2 as YYNGEE. The CDR3 is 12 amino acids. The CDR3 bases are TGTGCCGGCAGCGTGGGGGGCTATGAGCAGTTCTTC. As protein: CAGSVGGYEQFF.

This clonotype showed up just a few times. The CDR3: CASSQFHGTPRPVEQYF. CDR3 coding DNA: TGCGCCAGCAGCCAATTCCACGGGACACCTCGCCCGGTCGAGCAGTACTTC. The chain joins TRBV4-3 to TRBJ2-7, with D perhaps matching TRBD1 (6 bases). The CDR3 runs 17 residues. Germline loops: CDR1 LGHNA, CDR2 YSLEER. The V end lost 2 bases, the J end lost 6 bases, and 23 bases lay between the germline ends.

This clonotype was seen only a few times. V usage is TRBV6-2 or TRBV6-3 and J usage is TRBJ2-1; 8 nucleotides line up with TRBD2. With V trimmed by 5 bases and J by 7 bases, 10 bases remained unmatched. The germline V gene has CDR1 MNHEY and CDR2 SVGEGT. This CDR3 comprises 15 residues. Written as DNA, the CDR3 is TGTGCCAGCAGTAACCAGGGACTAGGCAATAATGAGCAGTTCTTC. As protein: CASSNQGLGNNEQFF.

The chain employs TRBV27 and TRBJ2-5; a weak D match, TRBD1 (6 bases). This CDR3 region has 15 residues. CDR1 is MNHEY and CDR2 is SMNVEV in the germline V gene (reference sequence). V lost 1 base and J lost 11, with 20 bases in between. The DNA of the CDR3 is TGTGCCAGCAGTTTATGGCCCGACAGGAACAATGAGCAGTACTTC. It specifies CASSLWPDRNNEQYF.

The rearrangement joins TRBV7-2 to TRBJ1-1; D is unclear. Germline loops: CDR1 SGHTA, CDR2 FQGNSA. Deletions cut 6 bases from V and 1 base from J, with 9 bases between. CDR3 length: 13 residues. The CDR3 sequence is CASRSTQNTEAFF. CDR3 sequence (DNA): TGTGCCAGCAGGTCGACACAGAACACTGAAGCTTTCTTT.

This clonotype was picked up a small number of times. CDR3 nucleotide sequence: TGTGCCAGCAGTATGGGGGGGGAAGAGACCCAGTACTTC. Protein product: CASSMGGEETQYF. The V gene is TRBV12-3 or TRBV12-4, the J gene TRBJ2-5; 7 bases are shared with TRBD2. The CDR3 consists of 13 residues. Trimming cost V 5 bases and J 3 bases; bases outside gene matches: 3.

In this sample, this clonotype turned up many times. The CDR3 is CSLLIAGEQFF. The CDR3 DNA sequence: TGCAGCCTTCTTATCGCCGGTGAGCAGTTCTTC. The rearrangement links TRBV29-1 to TRBJ2-1, with D hard to call. The length of the CDR3 is 11 residues. The germline V gene has CDR1 SQVTM and CDR2 ANQGSEA. Trimming pared 8 bases from V and 9 bases from J, leaving 14 bases between.

With regard to this clonotype: The junction does not match germline at one end; this may be a read error. The chain is built from TRBV4-3 and TRBJ2-1; 13 nucleotides line up with TRBD2. CDR1 is LGHNA, CDR2 YSLEER, per germline. The CDR3 contains 17 residues. Written as DNA, the CDR3 is TGCGCCAGTAGCCAGGCCACTAGCGGGAGGGCGGACAATGAGCAGTTCTTC. This codes for CASSQATSGRADNEQFF.

The chain couples TRBV5-8 to TRBJ1-1; D is possibly TRBD1 (5 bases). Germline-derived CDR1 and CDR2 are SGHTS and YDEGEE. The ends were cut back, 3 bases at V and 4 bases at J, with 19 bases in the middle. This CDR3 is 16 amino acids long. The CDR3 here is CASSWLSTRGSTEAFF. The CDR3 DNA is TGTGCCAGCAGCTGGCTATCCACAAGGGGAAGCACTGAAGCTTTCTTT.

The chain couples TRBV20-1 to TRBJ2-2, with D unclear. Deletions cut 1 base from V and 2 bases from J, with 14 bases between. The germline V gene encodes CDR1 DFQATT and CDR2 SNEGSKA (reference sequence). The CDR3 loop spans 16 amino acids. CDR3 amino acids: CSARGQLGSNTGELFF. The CDR3 DNA sequence: TGCAGTGCTAGAGGCCAACTGGGATCTAACACCGGGGAGCTGTTTTTT.

This clonotype was seen only a few times. The V and J genes are TRBV27 and TRBJ2-7; D may be TRBD1 (6 bases). Trimming left V 0 bases short and J 3 bases short, with 9 bases between. Germline V lookup: CDR1 MNHEY, CDR2 SMNVEV (reference sequence). CDR3 size: 14 residues. The CDR3, as DNA: TGTGCCAGCAGTTTATCGTCACAGGGCTACGAGCAGTACTTC. Its protein product is CASSLSSQGYEQYF.

V and J are TRBV5-5 and TRBJ2-5; no firm D call. The CDR3 covers 14 residues. V was pared by 1 base and J by 3 bases, with 10 bases between. Germline lookup yields CDR1 SGHKS and CDR2 YYEKEE (reference sequence). CDR3 bases: TGTGCCAGCAGCTTGATCGTTGGAGAAGAGACCCAGTACTTC. It yields the protein CASSLIVGEETQYF.

This clonotype was found many times. The chain has TRBV29-1 and TRBJ2-3; D may be TRBD2 (5 bases). The CDR3 is made up of 12 amino acids. Trimming left V 4 bases short and J 6 bases short, with 11 bases between. Germline values: CDR1 SQVTM, CDR2 ANQGSEA. For the CDR3, the DNA is TGCAGCGTTGGAACAGACTACGATACGCAGTATTTT. Translating gives CSVGTDYDTQYF.

This rearrangement joins TRBV28 to TRBJ2-7, with 8 bases that match TRBD2. CDR1 is MDHEN and CDR2 is SYDVKM in the germline V gene. The CDR3 contains 13 residues. J lost 4 bases, V lost 6 bases, and 5 bases had no gene match. Here the CDR3 DNA reads TGTGCCAGCAGAAGCGGGGGCGCGTACGAGCAGTACTTC. Its protein is CASRSGGAYEQYF.

In this sample, this clonotype turned up a few times. The chain links TRBV28 to TRBJ2-7; 7 nucleotides agree with TRBD1. This CDR3 has 14 residues. Per the germline V gene, CDR1 is MDHEN and CDR2 is SYDVKM. V lost 3 bases, J lost 2 bases, and 4 bases stayed unmatched. The CDR3 loop reads CASSFVTGTYEQYF. The CDR3 DNA reads as TGTGCCAGCAGTTTTGTGACAGGGACCTACGAGCAGTACTTC.

This clonotype was seen more than once but under ten times. This rearrangement joins TRBV18 to TRBJ2-5; D uncertain. CDR3 length equals 14 residues. The V and J ends lost 1 base and 1 base respectively, with 7 bases between them. Germline V gene data show CDR1 as KGHSH and CDR2 as LQKENI. This CDR3 is CASSPQPGQETQYF. The CDR3 DNA reads TGTGCCAGCTCACCACAGCCGGGCCAAGAGACCCAGTACTTC.

This chain uses TRBV12-3 or TRBV12-4 with TRBJ1-5; 8 bases map to TRBD1. The junction had 4 bases not matched to a gene; V was cut back by 6 bases and J by 6 bases. The CDR3 sequence is 13 residues long. The CDR3 protein is CASRADRAQPQHF. CDR3 DNA sequence: TGTGCCAGCAGAGCGGACAGGGCTCAGCCCCAGCATTTT.

This clonotype was seen only a few times. Mismatch with germline at one junction end may stem from a read error. This chain links TRBV6-1 with TRBJ2-7; D gene ambiguous. The CDR3 is made up of 15 amino acids. In germline, CDR1 is MNHNS, CDR2 SASEGT. CDR3 sequence reads: CASSIRPYLSYEQYF. Here the CDR3 DNA reads TGTGCCAGCAGTATCCGACCCTACCTCTCCTATGAGCAGTACTTC.

This clonotype was observed a few times. The rearrangement links TRBV7-9 to TRBJ2-1; possibly TRBD1 or TRBD2 for D (6 bases each). From germline, CDR1 is SEHNR and CDR2 FQNEAQ (reference sequence). The ends were cut back, 6 bases at V and 4 bases at J, with 19 bases in the middle. The CDR3 spans 16 residues. CDR3 sequence: CASRFSRGTPYNEQFF. CDR3 DNA: TGTGCCAGCAGATTTTCCCGCGGGACACCTTACAATGAGCAGTTCTTC.

This rearrangement joins TRBV7-9 to TRBJ2-1; 9 nucleotides line up with TRBD2. CDR1 is SEHNR, CDR2 FQNEAQ, per germline (reference sequence). The J segment lost 10 bases and the V segment lost 1 base, leaving 8 bases of the junction unmatched. The CDR3 runs to 15 residues. CDR3 region: CASSLESGRLYEQFF. CDR3 in DNA: TGTGCCAGCAGCTTAGAGAGCGGGAGGCTCTACGAGCAGTTCTTC.